The next 13 T cell receptor beta chains were all read from a single sample in a study of post-analysis software for immune sequencing data. Study-level findings and limits: In patients, TRBV5-6, TRBV5-1 and TRBV20-1 belonged to four or five TRBV segments found more frequently than in controls.

The antigens of these receptors remain unknown. cDNA libraries of TCR beta carried unique molecular identifiers. TCRdb fed the PCR reads into MiXCR, producing one record per CDR3 protein. The sample carries roughly 800,000 distinct CDR3 sequences, approximately 53% recorded once. The sequenced sample was blood. All receptors derive from a girl aged 10-17 years with multiple sclerosis.

This clonotype turned up a few times. The chain has TRBV5-6 and TRBJ2-1, with 8 bases that match TRBD2. The CDR3 consists of 13 residues. The germline V gene encodes CDR1 SGHDT and CDR2 YYEEEE. The V and J ends lost 6 bases and 5 bases, in that order; junction bases with no gene match: 4. CDR3: CASTSGRDNEQFF. CDR3 nucleotides: TGTGCCAGCACCAGCGGGAGAGACAATGAGCAGTTCTTC.

The V gene is TRBV12-3 or TRBV12-4, the J gene TRBJ2-1; 11 bases are shared with TRBD2. The CDR3 spans 16 residues. The ends lost 6 bases at V and 2 bases at J; junction bases unmatched: 6. The CDR3 bases are TGTGCCAGCAGACCTACTAGCGGGGGCCCCTACAATGAGCAGTTCTTC. Translation gives CASRPTSGGPYNEQFF.

This clonotype was seen more than once but under ten times. This rearrangement joins TRBV10-3 to TRBJ1-5, with D unresolved. The CDR3 has 13 residues. Germline V gene data show CDR1 as ENHRY and CDR2 as SYGVKD. V lost 10 bases, J lost 6 bases, and 16 bases lay in between. This CDR3 reads CATATEEGQPQHF. DNA of the CDR3: TGTGCCACCGCCACTGAGGAGGGTCAGCCCCAGCATTTT.

This clonotype has more than one count but fewer than ten. The chain links TRBV5-1 to TRBJ2-7, with D unresolved. This CDR3 comprises 13 residues. From germline, CDR1 is SGHRS and CDR2 YFSETQ. V lost 5 bases, J lost 6 bases, and 15 bases lay in between. This CDR3 reads CASRAPELREQYF. The CDR3 DNA reads as TGCGCCAGCAGGGCTCCCGAGCTGCGCGAGCAGTACTTC. Together with reference TRBV5-1 and TRBJ2-7, the CDR3 gives the full variable domain: KAGVTQTPRYLIKTRGQQVTLSCSPISGHRSVSWYQQTPGQGLQFLFEYFSETQRNKGNFPGRFSGRQFSNSRSEMNVSTLELGDSALYLCASRAPELREQYFGPGTRLTVT.

The chain carries TRBV12-3 or TRBV12-4 and TRBJ2-5; TRBD2 matches 9 bases. The CDR3 loop spans 14 amino acids. Trimming cost V 6 bases and J 5 bases; bases outside gene matches: 7. For the CDR3, the DNA is TGTGCCAGCAGCCCCCCCGCGGGGGGGGAGACCCAGTACTTC. Translated, it gives CASSPPAGGETQYF.

This clonotype has only a few counts. This sequence joins TRBV10-3 and TRBJ2-3, with D perhaps assigned TRBD1 or TRBD2 (5 bases each). From germline, CDR1 is ENHRY and CDR2 SYGVKD. Trimming took off 6 bases at V and 6 bases at J, with 13 bases between the two ends. This CDR3 has 13 amino acids. Here the CDR3 DNA reads TGTGCCATCAGAGGGACCGATAAGGATACGCAGTATTTT. Translated, it gives CAIRGTDKDTQYF.

The CDR3 DNA sequence: TGTGCCAGCAGCTTAGTACGGCGGGACACAGATACGCAGTATTTT. Its protein product is CASSLVRRDTDTQYF. The gene calls are TRBV7-3 and TRBJ2-3; a weak D match, TRBD2 (6 bases). The CDR3 covers 15 residues. CDR1 and CDR2 (germline): SGHTA, FQGTGA. V was shortened by 2 bases and J by 2 bases, with 11 bases between the two germline ends.

V and J are TRBV5-1 and TRBJ2-7; a possible D gene is TRBD2 (6 bases). CDR3 size: 16 residues. Trimming stripped 4 bases from V and 5 bases from J, with 22 bases between. CDR1 and CDR2 from the germline V gene are SGHRS and YFSETQ. The CDR3 nucleotides read TGCGCCAGCAGCCCGGAGACTAGAGTGGGTCTCAACGAGCAGTACTTC. It yields the protein CASSPETRVGLNEQYF.

The chain is built from TRBV24-1 and TRBJ1-5, with a weak D call TRBD1 (5 bases). The ends were cut back, 3 bases at V and 8 bases at J, with 7 bases in the middle. The CDR3 spans 12 residues. Germline loops: CDR1 KGHDR, CDR2 SFDVKD. This CDR3 is CATSDPGEPQHF. The CDR3, as DNA: TGTGCCACCAGTGATCCGGGGGAGCCCCAGCATTTT.

The CDR3 here is CSAEDGSGANVLTF. For the CDR3, the DNA is TGCAGTGCTGAGGACGGCTCTGGGGCCAACGTCCTGACTTTC. The V and J genes are TRBV20-1 and TRBJ2-6; D remains unclear. Germline-derived CDR1 and CDR2 are DFQATT and SNEGSKA (reference sequence). The CDR3 runs 14 residues. V lost 5 bases and J lost 0, with 8 bases in between.

This chain links TRBV5-1 with TRBJ2-5; TRBD2 agrees at 14 bases. Germline CDR1 SGHRS, CDR2 YFSETQ. V gave up 0 bases and J gave up 11 bases; unmatched junction bases: 12. The CDR3 covers 17 residues. The CDR3 spells CASSLEPGLAGAREQYF. CDR3 in DNA: TGCGCCAGCAGCTTGGAGCCGGGACTAGCGGGAGCCAGAGAGCAGTACTTC. The full variable domain, rest sourced from reference TRBV5-1 and TRBJ2-5, is KAGVTQTPRYLIKTRGQQVTLSCSPISGHRSVSWYQQTPGQGLQFLFEYFSETQRNKGNFPGRFSGRQFSNSRSEMNVSTLELGDSALYLCASSLEPGLAGAREQYFGPGTRLLVL.

This clonotype was found once. The chain combines TRBV18 with TRBJ2-1; D is unclear. V was pared by 6 bases and J by 11 bases, with 26 bases between. The CDR3 spans 16 residues. CDR1 KGHSH and CDR2 LQKENI come from the germline V gene. CDR3 nucleotide sequence: TGTGCCAGCTCGCTAGAGGCCAGCGCCATGGCAATGAAGCAGTTCTTC. Translated, it gives CASSLEASAMAMKQFF.

J is TRBJ2-4 and V is TRBV29-1; 13 positions match TRBD2. Losses at the gene ends were 6 bases for V and 4 bases for J; bases not matched to a gene: 3. CDR3 size: 14 residues. Germline CDR1 is SQVTM and CDR2 is ANQGSEA. Written as DNA, the CDR3 is TGCAGCGTCGGGACTAGCGGGAATAAAAACATTCAGTACTTC. Translation gives CSVGTSGNKNIQYF.